These 2 T cell receptor beta chains came from one sample sequenced in a study of T cells after posttransplantation cyclophosphamide. Method: immunoSEQ multiplex PCR; TCRdb's copy keeps in-frame clones and lacks some. The record shows 20,000 to 30,000 clones for this sample, with no singletons present. The sequencing sample was made of PBMCs. These receptors were taken from a woman in her fifties or sixties in good health, CMV-negative, and a related stem cell transplant donor.

This clone was detected many times. V usage is TRBV10-3 and J usage is TRBJ2-5; 10 positions match TRBD1. Germline values: CDR1 ENHRY, CDR2 SYGVKD. The V and J ends lost 10 bases and 5 bases, in that order; junction bases with no gene match: 7. The CDR3 sequence is 13 residues long. CDR3 region: CATGTGDWETQYF. DNA of the CDR3: TGTGCCACCGGGACAGGGGATTGGGAGACCCAGTACTTC.

This clone appeared many times. The V and J genes are TRBV6-6 and TRBJ1-2; maybe TRBD1 (6 bases). Trimming removed 2 bases at V and 3 bases at J, with 13 bases between. From germline, CDR1 is MNHNY and CDR2 SVGAGI (reference sequence). The CDR3 length is 15 residues. The CDR3 spells CASSYPGQFYYGYTF. Written as DNA, the CDR3 is TGTGCCAGCAGTTACCCTGGACAGTTTTACTATGGCTACACCTTC.